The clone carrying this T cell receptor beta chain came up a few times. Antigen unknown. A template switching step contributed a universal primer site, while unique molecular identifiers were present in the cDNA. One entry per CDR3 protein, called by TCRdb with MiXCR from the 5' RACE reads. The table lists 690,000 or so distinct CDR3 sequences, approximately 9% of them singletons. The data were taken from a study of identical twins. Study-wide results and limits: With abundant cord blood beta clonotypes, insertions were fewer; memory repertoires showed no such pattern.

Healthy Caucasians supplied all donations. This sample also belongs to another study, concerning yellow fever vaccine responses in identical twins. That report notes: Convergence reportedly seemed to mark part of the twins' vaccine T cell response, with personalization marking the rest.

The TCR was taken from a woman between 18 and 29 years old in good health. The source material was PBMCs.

The CDR3 DNA sequence: TGTGCCAGCAGCTTAGTTCTAGGCTCTGGGGAGCAGTACTTC. Translating gives CASSLVLGSGEQYF. The rearrangement joins TRBV7-2 to TRBJ2-7; no definite D call. The CDR3 sequence is 14 residues long. Trimming removed 1 base from V and 7 bases from J, with 14 bases in between. Germline CDR1 and CDR2: SGHTA and FQGNSA.